These 18 T cell receptor beta chains were sequenced from one sample in a study of blood T cell repertoires in COVID-19 (dated by TCRdb to about 2020). Library generation was performed with the immunoSEQ multiplex PCR assay. TCRdb obtained this table from immuneACCESS and retained in-frame rearrangements with V and J assigned. These tables miss some clones; where compared with another copy, unresolved V genes account for less than half of the shortfall, and the remainder is unexplained. The sample includes 250,000 to 300,000 clones, with 88% observed a single time. Of the sample, more than 6.5% falls within the top ten clones. Sequencing used peripheral blood. These receptors all come from a woman in her thirties who had recovered from COVID-19.

This clone has just one count. This chain connects TRBV28 to TRBJ2-2; 9 bases map to TRBD1. Germline assignment: CDR1 MDHEN and CDR2 SYDVKM. The CDR3 loop spans 17 amino acids. V trimming: 5 bases; J trimming: 1 base; junction bases outside the gene matches: 8. In nucleotides, the CDR3 is TGTGCCAGCAGTCCGAGCAGGGGACAGGGGAACACCGGGGAGCTGTTTTTT. This sequence encodes CASSPSRGQGNTGELFF.

The J gene is TRBJ1-1, the V gene TRBV9; maybe TRBD1 (5 bases). Trimming removed 0 bases from V and 3 bases from J, with 6 bases in between. The CDR3 covers 13 residues. Germline lookup yields CDR1 SGDLS and CDR2 YYNGEE. Here the CDR3 DNA reads TGTGCCAGCAGCGTAGTAGGGGACACTGAAGCTTTCTTT. Its protein is CASSVVGDTEAFF.

The chain links TRBV28 to TRBJ2-1, with D tentatively TRBD2 (6 bases). This CDR3 comprises 14 residues. Trimming shortened V by 2 bases and J by 7 bases, and 12 bases separated the two germline ends. CDR1 is MDHEN and CDR2 is SYDVKM in the germline V gene. The CDR3 nucleotides read TGTGCCAGCAGTTTAGCGGGGCTGTCGAATGAGCAGTTCTTC. This translates into CASSLAGLSNEQFF.

The gene calls are TRBV7-9 and TRBJ2-4; the D gene is possibly TRBD2 (7 bases). CDR3 size: 13 residues. Germline V gene lookup returns CDR1 SEHNR and CDR2 FQNEAQ (reference sequence). V was shortened by 6 bases and J by 8 bases, with 14 bases between the two germline ends. The CDR3, as DNA: TGTGCCAGCAGAGACGGGGGGCGAGACATTCAGTACTTC. Its protein is CASRDGGRDIQYF.

The rearrangement uses TRBV15 and TRBJ2-7; the D gene is possibly TRBD1 (6 bases). Germline loops: CDR1 LNHNV, CDR2 YYDKDF (reference sequence). Trimming stripped 3 bases from V and 2 bases from J, with 11 bases between. The CDR3 is 14 residues long. CDR3 protein: CATSSGDRPYEQYF. CDR3 nucleotide sequence: TGTGCCACCAGCAGTGGAGACAGGCCCTACGAGCAGTACTTC.

This clone came up once. The V gene is TRBV6-5, the J gene TRBJ1-1, with D possibly matching TRBD1 (5 bases). Trimming left V 0 bases short and J 5 bases short, with 16 bases between. The CDR3 contains 16 residues. Germline V gene data show CDR1 as MNHEY and CDR2 as SVGAGI. CDR3 sequence reads: CASSYSMSRALTEAFF. In DNA, the CDR3 is TGTGCCAGCAGTTACTCGATGTCCAGGGCGCTGACTGAAGCTTTCTTT.

The chain is built from TRBV9 and TRBJ2-6, with D perhaps TRBD2 (6 bases). Germline CDR1 reads SGDLS; CDR2 reads YYNGEE. CDR3 length equals 17 residues. V was clipped by 0 bases and J by 4 bases, with 14 bases between them. CDR3 sequence (DNA): TGTGCCAGCAGCGTAGCTACTGGGAGGAAAGGGGCCAACGTCCTGACTTTC. Residues: CASSVATGRKGANVLTF. The variable domain in full, completed from reference TRBV9 and TRBJ2-6, reads DSGVTQTPKHLITATGQRVTLRCSPRSGDLSVYWYQQSLDQGLQFLIQYYNGEERAKGNILERFSAQQFPDLHSELNLSSLELGDSALYFCASSVATGRKGANVLTFGAGSRLTVL.

This rearrangement joins TRBV2 to TRBJ1-5; 8 bases align to TRBD1. This CDR3 is 15 amino acids long. V lost 6 bases, J lost 4 bases, and 8 bases stayed unmatched. In germline, CDR1 is SNHLY, CDR2 FYNNEI. The CDR3 region has the DNA TGTGCCAGCAGCGGGTTGGACAGGGAAAATCAGCCCCAGCATTTT. Protein product: CASSGLDRENQPQHF.

This clone has a single count. This sequence joins TRBV5-1 and TRBJ2-1, with D maybe TRBD1 (6 bases). Germline V gives CDR1 SGHRS, CDR2 YFSETQ. This CDR3 has 16 residues. V lost 6 bases and J 0 bases, leaving 16 bases between the germline ends. CDR3 region: CASNPTGTSSYNEQFF. The CDR3 DNA follows: TGCGCCAGCAACCCAACAGGGACCAGCTCCTACAATGAGCAGTTCTTC. The full variable domain, its missing parts supplied by reference TRBV5-1 and TRBJ2-1, is KAGVTQTPRYLIKTRGQQVTLSCSPISGHRSVSWYQQTPGQGLQFLFEYFSETQRNKGNFPGRFSGRQFSNSRSEMNVSTLELGDSALYLCASNPTGTSSYNEQFFGPGTRLTVL.

V usage is TRBV7-2 and J usage is TRBJ1-2; D perhaps matches TRBD1 (5 bases). V was shortened by 6 bases and J by 0 bases, with 14 bases between the two germline ends. The CDR3 consists of 15 residues. Germline V gene lookup returns CDR1 SGHTA and CDR2 FQGNSA. The CDR3 is CASRNGGGTNYGYTF. DNA of the CDR3: TGTGCCAGCAGAAATGGGGGAGGTACTAACTATGGCTACACCTTC.

This clone was seen once. The rearrangement joins TRBV24-1 to TRBJ2-7, with D possibly being TRBD2 (6 bases). Trimming removed 3 bases at V and 1 base at J, with 12 bases between. The CDR3 covers 15 residues. CDR1 and CDR2 from the germline V gene are KGHDR and SFDVKD. CDR3 residues: CATSDPGRGSYEQYF. CDR3 bases: TGTGCCACCAGTGATCCGGGACGGGGGTCCTACGAGCAGTACTTC.

V usage is TRBV5-1 and J usage is TRBJ2-3, with a possible D match to TRBD1 (5 bases). The V end was cut by 2 bases, the J end by 3 bases, with 10 bases between. Germline V CDR1 and CDR2: SGHRS, YFSETQ. CDR3 size: 14 residues. The CDR3 sequence: CASSLQDGTDTQYF. Written as DNA, the CDR3 is TGCGCCAGCAGCTTACAGGATGGGACAGATACGCAGTATTTT.

V is TRBV5-6 and J is TRBJ2-7; the D is unclear. V gave up 0 bases and J gave up 0 bases, with 7 bases separating them. The CDR3 extends over 14 amino acids. CDR1 and CDR2 (germline): SGHDT, YYEEEE. The DNA of the CDR3 is TGTGCCAGCAGCTTGGGAGTAGCCTCCTACGAGCAGTACTTC. This sequence encodes CASSLGVASYEQYF.

The chain recombines TRBV6-4 with TRBJ2-7; 13 bases agree with TRBD2. V lost 3 bases, J lost 4 bases, and 3 bases stayed unmatched. Germline lookup yields CDR1 MRHNA and CDR2 SNTAGT. The CDR3 has 15 residues. CDR3 nucleotide sequence: TGTGCCAGCAGTGATACTAGCGGGGGGGCATACGAGCAGTACTTC. This translates into CASSDTSGGAYEQYF.

The rearrangement uses TRBV7-8 and TRBJ1-5; tentatively, D is TRBD1 (6 bases). Trimming stripped 1 base from V and 3 bases from J, with 10 bases between. This CDR3 region has 15 residues. Per the germline V gene, CDR1 is SGHVS and CDR2 is FQNEAQ. In DNA form, the CDR3 reads TGTGCCAGCAGCTTAGACAGGGTCCCCAATCAGCCCCAGCATTTT. It encodes CASSLDRVPNQPQHF.

The gene calls are TRBV15 and TRBJ2-1; 7 positions agree with TRBD2. This CDR3 is 14 amino acids long. Germline lookup yields CDR1 LNHNV and CDR2 YYDKDF (reference sequence). Unmatched junction bases numbered 8, after V lost 9 bases and J lost 3 bases. The CDR3 DNA follows: TGTGCCACGGGAACCAGCGGGGACTACAATGAGCAGTTCTTC. The encoded protein is CATGTSGDYNEQFF.

This clone was counted only a few times. This chain links TRBV6-5 with TRBJ1-6, with 8 bases fitting TRBD1. The CDR3 length is 14 residues. Trimming took 6 bases from V and 6 from J; bases not matched to a gene: 4. Germline values: CDR1 MNHEY, CDR2 SVGAGI. For the CDR3, the DNA is TGTGCCAGCAGCCGGACAGGGATTAATTCACCCCTCCACTTT. Translating gives CASSRTGINSPLHF.

The sample holds one count of this clone. This rearrangement joins TRBV15 to TRBJ2-5, with TRBD1 matching 11 bases. V was clipped by 0 bases and J by 8 bases; unmatched bases: 2. The CDR3 extends over 14 amino acids. CDR1 and CDR2 from the germline V gene are LNHNV and YYDKDF (reference sequence). CDR3 loop: CATSRDGTGGTQYF. In nucleotides, the CDR3 is TGTGCCACCAGCAGAGACGGGACAGGGGGAACCCAGTACTTC.